This T cell receptor beta chain is from a study of Ad26.COV2.S vaccination and SARS-CoV-2 variants. The CDR3 loop spans 18 amino acids. Germline values: CDR1 SGHDN, CDR2 FVKESK. With 4 bases clipped from V and 9 bases from J, the junction kept 16 bases outside the gene matches. Treatment noted: 19 received Ad26.COV2.S at low or high dose, single or two shots; 5 received placebo; per-sample allocation not given. Sampling happened 63 days after the first vaccine or placebo injection. Built on an Ad26 vector, the vaccine expressed Wuhan-strain SARS-CoV-2 spike. Points from the study as a whole: Reportedly, after vaccination the spike-specific CD8+ and CD4+ T cell responses displayed substantial breadth.

Libraries were prepared by immunoSEQ multiplex PCR; TCRdb keeps only in-frame clonotypes and omits some of them. Counted here are about 240,000 clones, approximately 90% occurring once; the ten biggest clones make up about 10%. A word on this clone: What it recognizes is unknown.

This TCR derives from a person aged 18-65 years who received the Ad26.COV2.S COVID-19 vaccine or a placebo. Sequenced material: peripheral blood, taken in a trial of Ad26.COV2.S vaccine versus placebo. This chain connects TRBV14 to TRBJ1-6; TRBD1 matches at 9 bases. CDR3 region: CASSPNPGQGYFCSPLHF. The CDR3 nucleotides read TGTGCCAGCAGCCCTAACCCGGGACAGGGTTATTTTTGTTCACCCCTCCACTTT.